Included here is one T cell receptor (beta chain) sequence, with context. Its antigen is unidentified. Relative to the germline gene, one junction end is altered; a read error may explain this. PCR was performed a second time for roughly 7 to 11 cycles using a sample-barcoded 5' primer and a J-beta primer mix. TCRdb redid the calling of the 5' RACE reads with MiXCR, one entry per CDR3 protein. Of approximately 1,700,000 distinct CDR3 sequences listed, 30% to 40% are singletons. The record originates from a study of blood T cells in healthy people across ages. From germline, CDR1 is LGHNA and CDR2 YSLEER. This CDR3 region has 13 residues. Study conclusions and caveats: Reliance upon unsorted PBMCs precluded definitive naive versus antigen-experienced comparison. With age, beta diversity per million T cells declined roughly linearly, significantly by roughly 40.

V and J are TRBV4-3 and TRBJ1-2; no reliable D call. The sequenced sample consisted of blood. This TCR derives from a human donor in good health. The CDR3 nucleotides are TGCGCCAGCAGCGAAGAGGGCGACTATGGCTACACCTTC. Protein sequence: CASSEEGDYGYTF.